Detailed here is one T cell receptor (beta chain). The data derive from a study of OX40 agonist ivuxolimab in advanced cancers. The assay was immunoSEQ multiplex PCR, and TCRdb's table has in-frame clones only and misses some. The sample has 35,000 to 45,000 clones, 82% seen once; the top ten hold more than 20%. J was trimmed by 2 bases and V by 3 bases; bases with no gene match: 2. The CDR3 loop spans 16 amino acids. Germline CDR1 SNHLY, CDR2 FYNNEI. This rearrangement joins TRBV2 to TRBJ2-3, with 13 nucleotides matching TRBD2. This material consisted of CD4+ or CD8+ T cells sorted from blood, taken in a trial of the OX40 agonist ivuxolimab. This TCR derives from an adult with an advanced solid tumor such as melanoma, head and neck, liver or kidney cancer. DNA of the CDR3: TGTGCCAGCAGTGATGGACTAGCGGGGGACACAGATACGCAGTATTTT. Translation gives CASSDGLAGDTDTQYF.